The 13 T cell receptor beta chains below come from one sample, sequenced in a study of cytotoxic CD8 clonotypes in ibrutinib-treated CLL. Data came from immunoSEQ multiplex PCR; TCRdb stores just in-frame clones and leaves some out. The data show roughly 51,000 clones, 53% seen once. Specimen: PBMCs, collected after 12 months of ibrutinib treatment. The receptors come from a human donor with chronic lymphocytic leukemia.

CDR3 DNA sequence: TGTGCTTACTCCAGGGATAGCAATCAGCCCCAGCATTTT. Translation gives CAYSRDSNQPQHF. The chain combines TRBV30 with TRBJ1-5, with a weak D call TRBD1 (5 bases). CDR1 and CDR2 from the germline V gene are GTSNPN and SVGIG (reference sequence). The CDR3 loop spans 13 amino acids. The full variable domain, with the rest looked up from reference TRBV30 and TRBJ1-5, is SQTIHQWPATLVQPVGSPLSLECTVEGTSNPNLYWYRQAAGRGLQLLFYSVGIGQISSEVPQNLSASRPQDRQFILSSKKLLLSDSGFYLCAYSRDSNQPQHFGDGTRLSIL.

The count of this clone is one. The chain recombines TRBV5-4 with TRBJ1-1; D not resolved. Germline V gene sequence: CDR1 SGHNT, CDR2 YYREEE (reference sequence). The CDR3 runs to 14 residues. V lost 0 bases and J lost 4, with 10 bases in between. The CDR3 nucleotides read TGTGCCAGCAGCTTGGACAGCCGAACCACTGAAGCTTTCTTT. Its protein is CASSLDSRTTEAFF.

This sequence joins TRBV9 and TRBJ1-2, with 7 bases lining up with TRBD1. Germline loops: CDR1 SGDLS, CDR2 YYNGEE. J gave up 7 bases and V 4 bases, and 10 bases lay outside the gene matches. The CDR3 is 14 amino acids. CDR3 DNA: TGTGCCAGCAGCCTAGGGGTAGGGGGCGTTGGCTACACCTTC. This translates into CASSLGVGGVGYTF.

The chain uses TRBV2 and TRBJ1-1, with D maybe TRBD1 (5 bases). The CDR3 spans 14 residues. Trimming pared 6 bases from V and 4 bases from J, leaving 15 bases between. Germline lookup yields CDR1 SNHLY and CDR2 FYNNEI. CDR3: CASRGFGGTTEAFF. The DNA of the CDR3 is TGTGCCAGCAGGGGGTTCGGAGGGACCACTGAAGCTTTCTTT.

This clone has a handful of counts. V is TRBV27 and J is TRBJ2-5; D might be TRBD1 (5 bases). The length of the CDR3 is 13 residues. Trimming cost V 4 bases and J 2 bases, with 8 bases left between them. Germline V gene sequence: CDR1 MNHEY, CDR2 SMNVEV (reference sequence). CDR3 nucleotides: TGTGCCAGCAGTTACAGGACGCAAGAGACCCAGTACTTC. Translation: CASSYRTQETQYF.

The gene calls are TRBV28 and TRBJ1-6, with TRBD1 as a possible D gene (6 bases). Trimming took 6 bases from V and 2 from J, leaving 11 bases between them. Germline V gene data show CDR1 as MDHEN and CDR2 as SYDVKM. CDR3 size: 15 residues. The CDR3 is CASREGGAYNSPLHF. CDR3 coding DNA: TGTGCCAGCAGGGAAGGGGGGGCCTATAATTCACCCCTCCACTTT.

This chain connects TRBV18 to TRBJ2-1; possible D gene TRBD1, 7 bases. V dropped 5 bases and J dropped 9 bases, with 20 bases sitting between them. This CDR3 is built from 15 residues. Germline V gene data show CDR1 as KGHSH and CDR2 as LQKENI. Written as DNA, the CDR3 is TGTGCCAGCTCAGCGGGACAGCGGTTACGAGCTGAGCAGTTCTTC. Translation gives CASSAGQRLRAEQFF.

This clone was detected only a few times. The chain uses TRBV29-1 and TRBJ2-7; 12 positions match TRBD2. V gave up 6 bases and J gave up 4 bases; unmatched junction bases: 7. The CDR3 covers 14 residues. Germline V lookup: CDR1 SQVTM, CDR2 ANQGSEA. In DNA form, the CDR3 reads TGCAGCGTGAGAGTCACTAGCGGGAGGTACGAGCAGTACTTC. It encodes CSVRVTSGRYEQYF.

V is TRBV6-1 and J is TRBJ2-3; D is perhaps TRBD1 (5 bases). Trimming pared 7 bases from V and 2 bases from J, leaving 13 bases between. The CDR3 totals 14 residues. Germline V gene sequence: CDR1 MNHNS, CDR2 SASEGT. The CDR3 sequence is CASTLMGPTDTQYF. The CDR3 DNA reads TGTGCCAGCACCCTGATGGGGCCCACAGATACGCAGTATTTT.

This clone was detected only a few times. The chain employs TRBV6-6 and TRBJ2-1; D is perhaps TRBD1 (6 bases). V lost 0 bases, J lost 7 bases, and 10 bases lay in between. CDR1 MNHNY and CDR2 SVGAGI come from the germline V gene (reference sequence). CDR3 length: 14 amino acids. The CDR3: CASSYSNRVNEQFF. In nucleotides, the CDR3 is TGTGCCAGCAGTTACTCAAACAGGGTAAATGAGCAGTTCTTC.

The rearrangement uses TRBV4-1 and TRBJ2-3, with 12 nucleotides matching TRBD2. Germline trimming cut 1 base from V and 2 bases from J; bases unmatched to any gene: 10. The CDR3 has 19 residues. The germline CDR1 and CDR2 sequences are MGHRA and YSYEKL. The CDR3: CASSQGRTSGIYYTDTQYF. The CDR3 coding sequence is TGCGCCAGCAGCCAAGGGCGGACTAGCGGGATTTACTACACAGATACGCAGTATTTT.

The sample holds a few counts of this clone. The chain links TRBV18 to TRBJ2-2; 8 bases fit TRBD2. Germline V CDR1 and CDR2: KGHSH, LQKENI. This CDR3 is 16 amino acids long. The trim removed 0 bases at V and 5 bases at J, leaving 5 bases unmatched. The DNA for the CDR3 is TGTGCCAGCTCACCACCTTCGGGAGGGCGGACCGGGGAGCTGTTTTTT. It translates to CASSPPSGGRTGELFF.

Worth noting for this clone: Other DNA sequences in the same sample also yield this CDR3. This chain links TRBV29-1 with TRBJ1-1; no definite D call. CDR1 and CDR2 from the germline V gene are SQVTM and ANQGSEA. V was clipped by 1 base and J by 0 bases, with 9 bases between them. This CDR3 contains 14 residues. This CDR3 reads CSVEGPGMNTEAFF. The DNA of the CDR3 is TGCAGCGTTGAAGGGCCGGGGATGAACACTGAAGCTTTCTTT.